The sequence of this TCR beta chain was determined in a study of T cell changes during pregnancy in multiple sclerosis (dated by TCRdb to the late 2010s). As for the study more broadly: The study looked at changes in the T cell repertoire across pregnancy in women with multiple sclerosis.

A word on this clone: Its antigen remains unidentified. The record has no base qualities; no much larger clone is one base away.

Library construction relied on the immunoSEQ multiplex PCR assay. Entries here come from immuneACCESS through TCRdb and include only in-frame sequences with V and J called. Some clones fail to appear in such tables; in the studies checked, an unresolved V gene covers under half of the shortfall, and the cause of the remainder is unknown. The sample table holds over 90,000 clones, of which 90% were seen once. Of the sample, roughly 0.77% is held by the ten largest clones. The CDR3 starts with the cysteine, ends with the phenylalanine, and has 11 residues. Only CDR3 DNA is held: 33 bases, read in frame from base 1. V is clipped by 6 bases and J by 6 bases, and the sequence between their germline boundaries is 6 bases long. The CDR1 and CDR2 encoded by the germline V gene are MDHEN and SYDVKM.

The chain links TRBV28 with TRBJ1-5, with the identity of the D gene unclear. This receptor was obtained from a female donor in good health, enrolled as a control in a pregnancy study. The sample consisted of peripheral blood, taken in the second trimester of pregnancy. The nucleotides read TGTGCCAGCAGAGCAGGTCAGCCCCAGCATTTT. This sequence encodes CASRAGQPQHF.